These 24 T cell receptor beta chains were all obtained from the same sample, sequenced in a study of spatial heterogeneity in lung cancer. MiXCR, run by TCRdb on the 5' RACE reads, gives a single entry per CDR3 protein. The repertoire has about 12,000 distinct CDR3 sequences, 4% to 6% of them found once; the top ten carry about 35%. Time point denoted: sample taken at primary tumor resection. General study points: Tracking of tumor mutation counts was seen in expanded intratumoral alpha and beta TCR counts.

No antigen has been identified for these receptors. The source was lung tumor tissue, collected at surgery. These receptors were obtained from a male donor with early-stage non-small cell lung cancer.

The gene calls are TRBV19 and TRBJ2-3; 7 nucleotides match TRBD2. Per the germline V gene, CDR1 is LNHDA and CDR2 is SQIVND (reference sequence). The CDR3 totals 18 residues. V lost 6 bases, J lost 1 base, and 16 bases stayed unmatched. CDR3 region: CASRLGWSGSGGTDTQYF. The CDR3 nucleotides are TGTGCCAGTAGATTGGGGTGGTCCGGGAGCGGGGGCACAGATACGCAGTATTTT.

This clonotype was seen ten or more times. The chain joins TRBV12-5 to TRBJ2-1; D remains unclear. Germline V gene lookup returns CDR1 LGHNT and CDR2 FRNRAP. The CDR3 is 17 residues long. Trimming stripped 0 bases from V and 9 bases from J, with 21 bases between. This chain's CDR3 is CASGLVTLSLSVGEQFF. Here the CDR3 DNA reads TGTGCTAGTGGTTTGGTGACCCTCAGCTTGAGTGTGGGTGAGCAGTTCTTC.

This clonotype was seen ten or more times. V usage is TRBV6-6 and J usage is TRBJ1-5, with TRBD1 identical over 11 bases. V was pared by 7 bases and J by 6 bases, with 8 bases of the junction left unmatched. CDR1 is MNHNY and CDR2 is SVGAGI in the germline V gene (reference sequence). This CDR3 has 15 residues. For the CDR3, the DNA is TGTGCCAGCACCCGGGACAGGGGGATTCGTCAGCCCCAGCATTTT. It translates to CASTRDRGIRQPQHF.

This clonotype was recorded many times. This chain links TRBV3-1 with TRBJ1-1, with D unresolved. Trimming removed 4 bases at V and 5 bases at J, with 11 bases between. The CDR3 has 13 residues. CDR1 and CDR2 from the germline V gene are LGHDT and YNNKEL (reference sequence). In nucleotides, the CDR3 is TGTGCCAGCAGCCGTCGGGGAGAGACTGAAGCTTTCTTT. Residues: CASSRRGETEAFF. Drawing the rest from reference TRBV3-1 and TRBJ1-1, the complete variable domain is DTAVSQTPKYLVTQMGNDKSIKCEQNLGHDTMYWYKQDSKKFLKIMFSYNNKELIINETVPNRFSPKSPDKAHLNLHINSLELGDSAVYFCASSRRGETEAFFGQGTRLTVV.

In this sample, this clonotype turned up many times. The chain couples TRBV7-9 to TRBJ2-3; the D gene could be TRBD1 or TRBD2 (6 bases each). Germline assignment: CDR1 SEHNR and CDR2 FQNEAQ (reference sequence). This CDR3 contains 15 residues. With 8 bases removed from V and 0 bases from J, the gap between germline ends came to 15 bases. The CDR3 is CASGGTFSSTDTQYF. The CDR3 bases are TGTGCCAGCGGAGGGACATTCTCTAGCACAGATACGCAGTATTTT.

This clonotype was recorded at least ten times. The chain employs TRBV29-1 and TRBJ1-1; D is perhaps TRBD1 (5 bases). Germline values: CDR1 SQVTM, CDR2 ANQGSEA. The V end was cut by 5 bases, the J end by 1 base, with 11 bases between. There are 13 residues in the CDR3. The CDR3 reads CSVHTGENTEAFF. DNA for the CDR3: TGCAGCGTTCATACAGGAGAGAACACTGAAGCTTTCTTT. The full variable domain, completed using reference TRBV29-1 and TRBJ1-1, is SAVISQKPSRDICQRGTSLTIQCQVDSQVTMMFWYRQQPGQSLTLIATANQGSEATYESGFVIDKFPISRPNLTFSTLTVSNMSPEDSSIYLCSVHTGENTEAFFGQGTRLTVV.

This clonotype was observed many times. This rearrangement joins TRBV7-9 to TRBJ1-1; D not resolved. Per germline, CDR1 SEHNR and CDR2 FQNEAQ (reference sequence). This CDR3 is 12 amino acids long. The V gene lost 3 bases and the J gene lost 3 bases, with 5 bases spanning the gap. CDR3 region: CASSLQDTEAFF. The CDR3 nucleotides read TGTGCCAGCAGCTTGCAAGACACTGAAGCTTTCTTT.

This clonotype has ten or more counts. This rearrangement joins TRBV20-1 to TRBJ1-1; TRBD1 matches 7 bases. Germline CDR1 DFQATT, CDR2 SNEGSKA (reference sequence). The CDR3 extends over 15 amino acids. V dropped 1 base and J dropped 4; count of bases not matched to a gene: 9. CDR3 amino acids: CSARVPGGIFTEAFF. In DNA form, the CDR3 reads TGCAGTGCTAGAGTGCCAGGGGGTATTTTCACTGAAGCTTTCTTT.

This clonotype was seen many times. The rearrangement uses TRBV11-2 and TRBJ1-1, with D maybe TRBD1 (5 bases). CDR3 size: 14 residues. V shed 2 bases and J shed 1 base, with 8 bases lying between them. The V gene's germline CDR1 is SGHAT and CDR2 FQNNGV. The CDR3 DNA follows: TGTGCCAGCAGCTTATGGAGGGGGAACACTGAAGCTTTCTTT. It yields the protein CASSLWRGNTEAFF.

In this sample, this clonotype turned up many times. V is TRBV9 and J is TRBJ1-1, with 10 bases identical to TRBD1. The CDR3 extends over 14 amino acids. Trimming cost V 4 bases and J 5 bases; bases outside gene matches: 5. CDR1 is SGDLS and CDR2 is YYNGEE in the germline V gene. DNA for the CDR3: TGTGCCAGCAGCCCGGGACAGGGGTGGACTGAAGCTTTCTTT. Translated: CASSPGQGWTEAFF.

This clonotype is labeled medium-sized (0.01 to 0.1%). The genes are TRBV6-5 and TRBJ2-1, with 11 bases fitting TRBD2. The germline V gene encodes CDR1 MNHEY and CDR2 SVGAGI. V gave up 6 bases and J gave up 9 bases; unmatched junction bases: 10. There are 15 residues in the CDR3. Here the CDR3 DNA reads TGTGCCAGCAGCAAACAGACTAGCGGGGCTGCTGAGCAGTTCTTC. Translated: CASSKQTSGAAEQFF.

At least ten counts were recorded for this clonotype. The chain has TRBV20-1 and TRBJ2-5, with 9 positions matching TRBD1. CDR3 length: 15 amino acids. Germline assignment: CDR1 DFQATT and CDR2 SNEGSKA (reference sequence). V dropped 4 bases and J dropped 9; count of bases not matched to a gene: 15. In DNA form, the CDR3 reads TGCAGTGCTACTACTCCGGGACAGGGACCTGGGGCCCAGTACTTC. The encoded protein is CSATTPGQGPGAQYF.

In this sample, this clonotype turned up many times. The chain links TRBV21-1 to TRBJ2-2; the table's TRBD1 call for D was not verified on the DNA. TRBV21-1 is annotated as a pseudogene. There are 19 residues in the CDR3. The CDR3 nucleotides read TGTGCCAGCAGCAAGTCGGTGGCCGGGCAGGGTCGACAAACCGGGGAGCTGTTTTTT. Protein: CASSKSVAGQGRQTGELFF.

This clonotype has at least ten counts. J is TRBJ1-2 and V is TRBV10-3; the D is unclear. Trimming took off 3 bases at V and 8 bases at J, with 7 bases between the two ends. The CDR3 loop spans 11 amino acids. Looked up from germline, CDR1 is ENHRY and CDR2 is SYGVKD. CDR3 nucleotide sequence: TGTGCCATCAGTGATTCGCTCGGCTACACCTTC. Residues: CAISDSLGYTF.

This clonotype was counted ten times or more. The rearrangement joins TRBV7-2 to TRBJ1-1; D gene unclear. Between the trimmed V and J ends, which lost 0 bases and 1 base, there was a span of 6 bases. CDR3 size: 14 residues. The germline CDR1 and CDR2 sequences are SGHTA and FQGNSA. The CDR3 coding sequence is TGTGCCAGCAGCTTAGCCCGTCAGAACACTGAAGCTTTCTTT. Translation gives CASSLARQNTEAFF.

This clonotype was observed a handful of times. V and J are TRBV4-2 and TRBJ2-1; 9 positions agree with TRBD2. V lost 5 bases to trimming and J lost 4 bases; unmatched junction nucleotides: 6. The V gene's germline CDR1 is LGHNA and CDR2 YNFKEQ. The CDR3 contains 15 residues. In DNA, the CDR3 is TGTGCCAGCAGCAAGGCTAGCGGGAATTACAATGAGCAGTTCTTC. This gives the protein CASSKASGNYNEQFF.

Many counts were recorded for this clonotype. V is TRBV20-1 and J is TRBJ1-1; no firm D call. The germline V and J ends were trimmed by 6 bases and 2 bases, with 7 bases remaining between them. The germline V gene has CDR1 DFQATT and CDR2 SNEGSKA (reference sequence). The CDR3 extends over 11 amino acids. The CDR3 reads CSATKNTEAFF. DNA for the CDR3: TGCAGTGCAACCAAAAACACTGAAGCTTTCTTT.

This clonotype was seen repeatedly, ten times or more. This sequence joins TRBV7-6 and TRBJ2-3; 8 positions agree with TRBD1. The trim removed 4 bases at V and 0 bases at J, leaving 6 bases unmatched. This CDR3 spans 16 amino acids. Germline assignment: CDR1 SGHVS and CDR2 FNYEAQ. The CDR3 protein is CASSSTGASSTDTQYF. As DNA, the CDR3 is TGTGCCAGCAGCTCGACAGGGGCTTCTAGCACAGATACGCAGTATTTT.

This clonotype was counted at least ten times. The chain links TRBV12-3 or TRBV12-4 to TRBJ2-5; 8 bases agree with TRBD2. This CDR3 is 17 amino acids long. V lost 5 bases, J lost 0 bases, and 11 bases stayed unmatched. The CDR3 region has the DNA TGTGCCAGCAGTGGGGGAGGGACTAGATTAAACCAAGAGACCCAGTACTTC. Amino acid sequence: CASSGGGTRLNQETQYF.

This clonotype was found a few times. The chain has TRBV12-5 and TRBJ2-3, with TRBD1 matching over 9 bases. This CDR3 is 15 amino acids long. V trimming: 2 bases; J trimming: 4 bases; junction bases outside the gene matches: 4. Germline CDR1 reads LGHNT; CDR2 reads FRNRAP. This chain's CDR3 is CASGLKTGGADTQYF. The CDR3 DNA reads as TGTGCTAGTGGTTTGAAGACAGGGGGGGCAGATACGCAGTATTTT.

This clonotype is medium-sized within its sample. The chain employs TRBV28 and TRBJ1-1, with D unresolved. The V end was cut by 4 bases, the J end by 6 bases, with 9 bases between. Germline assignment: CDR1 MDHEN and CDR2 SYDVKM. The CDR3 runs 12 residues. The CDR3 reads CASSSRAPEAFF. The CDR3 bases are TGTGCCAGCAGTTCCCGAGCACCTGAAGCTTTCTTT.

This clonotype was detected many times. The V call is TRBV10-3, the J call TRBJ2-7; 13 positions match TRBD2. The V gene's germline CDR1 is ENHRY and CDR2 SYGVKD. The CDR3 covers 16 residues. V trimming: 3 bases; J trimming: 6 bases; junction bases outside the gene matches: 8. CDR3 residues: CAISDPGLAGSGEQYV. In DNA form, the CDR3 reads TGTGCCATCAGTGACCCGGGACTAGCGGGATCTGGCGAGCAGTACGTC.

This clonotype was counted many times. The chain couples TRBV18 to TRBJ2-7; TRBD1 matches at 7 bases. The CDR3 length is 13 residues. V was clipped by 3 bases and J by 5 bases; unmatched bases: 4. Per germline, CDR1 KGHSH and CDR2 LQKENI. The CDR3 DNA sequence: TGTGCCAGCTCACCCACAGGGGTCGACGAGCAGTACGTC. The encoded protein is CASSPTGVDEQYV.

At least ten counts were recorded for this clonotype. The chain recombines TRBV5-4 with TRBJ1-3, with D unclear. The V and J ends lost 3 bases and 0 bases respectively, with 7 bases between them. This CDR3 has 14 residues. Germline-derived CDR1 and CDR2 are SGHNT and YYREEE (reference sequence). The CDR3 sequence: CASSSHLSGNTIYF. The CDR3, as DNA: TGTGCCAGCAGCTCACACCTCTCTGGAAACACCATATATTTT.